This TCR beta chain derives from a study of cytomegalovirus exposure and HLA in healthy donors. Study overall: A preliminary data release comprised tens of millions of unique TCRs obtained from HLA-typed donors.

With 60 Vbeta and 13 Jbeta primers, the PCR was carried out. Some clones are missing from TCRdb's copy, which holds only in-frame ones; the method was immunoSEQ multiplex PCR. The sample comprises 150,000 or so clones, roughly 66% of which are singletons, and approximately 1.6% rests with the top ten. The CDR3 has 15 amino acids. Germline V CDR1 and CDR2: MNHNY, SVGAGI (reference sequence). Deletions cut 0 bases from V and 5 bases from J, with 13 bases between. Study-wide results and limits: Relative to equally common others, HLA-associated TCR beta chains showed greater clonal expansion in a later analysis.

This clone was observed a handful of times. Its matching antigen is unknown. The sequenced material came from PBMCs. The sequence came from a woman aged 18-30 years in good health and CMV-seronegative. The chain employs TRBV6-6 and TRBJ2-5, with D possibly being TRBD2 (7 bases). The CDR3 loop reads CASSYSGGAWETQYF. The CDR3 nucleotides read TGTGCCAGCAGTTACTCGGGGGGGGCATGGGAGACCCAGTACTTC.